The clone carrying this T cell receptor beta chain was seen only once. Its antigen remains unknown. Whereas donors were nominally healthy upon sampling, unrecorded immune exposures were probable. The sample comes from a study of cytomegalovirus exposure and HLA in healthy donors. For the study at large: Around 89 million unique TCRs from HLA-typed donors made up an early data release.

Study-wide results and limits: Across donors, most TCRs were seen rarely, yet some public ones were widespread. Sequence variants that were highly shared formed a cluster that was likely a sequencing artifact.

The length of the CDR3 is 15 residues. Germline values: CDR1 LGHNT, CDR2 FRNRAP. Trimming cost V 7 bases and J 7 bases; bases outside gene matches: 12. Primers: 60 Vbeta forward and 13 Jbeta reverse. The protocol was immunoSEQ multiplex PCR, while the TCRdb copy is restricted to in-frame clones and leaves out a portion. The repertoire holds around 20,000 clones, approximately 84% seen once, with 20% to 25% in the top ten. The clonotype originates from a human donor in good health. J is TRBJ2-7 and V is TRBV12-5; 11 positions match TRBD2. The specimen was PBMCs. The CDR3 is CASAPRGRLAGEQYF. CDR3 nucleotides: TGTGCTAGTGCCCCACGAGGTAGACTAGCGGGAGAGCAGTACTTC.